This entry features one TCR beta chain sequence. This record comes from a study of blood T cell repertoires in COVID-19. Whole-study context: From the United States, Italy and Spain came samples of acute and convalescent COVID-19. PBMCs, B-cell-depleted T cells, or T cells were the source of the cDNA or gDNA that made up the material.

Original analysis: For nucleated cells, counts were estimated from reference gene primer amplification. The method was immunoSEQ multiplex PCR; TCRdb's version includes in-frame clones alone and lacks a portion of them. V and J calls and clone size follow that table, whereas D and trimming were derived from the DNA. This table holds under 300,000 clones, about 88% found once. This TCR was sampled from a woman aged 35 to 49 who had recovered from COVID-19. The sequencing sample was made of peripheral blood.

CDR3 protein: CASRGQGAGGGYTF. DNA of the CDR3: TGTGCCAGCAGGGGACAGGGGGCTGGGGGTGGCTACACCTTC. This chain uses TRBV28 with TRBJ1-2; 12 positions match TRBD1. The germline gives CDR1 MDHEN, CDR2 SYDVKM. The CDR3 spans 14 residues. V lost 6 bases, J lost 7 bases, and 6 bases stayed unmatched.